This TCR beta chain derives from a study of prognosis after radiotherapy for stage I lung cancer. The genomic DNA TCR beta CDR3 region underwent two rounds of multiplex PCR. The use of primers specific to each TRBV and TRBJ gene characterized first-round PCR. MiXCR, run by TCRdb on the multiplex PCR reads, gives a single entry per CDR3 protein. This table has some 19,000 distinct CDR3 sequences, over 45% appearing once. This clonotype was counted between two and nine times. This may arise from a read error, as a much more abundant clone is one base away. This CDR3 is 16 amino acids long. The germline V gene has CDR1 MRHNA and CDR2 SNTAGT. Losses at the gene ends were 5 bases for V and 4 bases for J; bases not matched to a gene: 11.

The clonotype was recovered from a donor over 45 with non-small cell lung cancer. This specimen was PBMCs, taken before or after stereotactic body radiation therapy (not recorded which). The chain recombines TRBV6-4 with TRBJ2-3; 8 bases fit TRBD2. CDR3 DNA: TGTGCCAGCAGTTCCCCAGCGGGAGAATGCTCAGATACGCAGTATTTT. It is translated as CASSSPAGECSDTQYF.